The next 15 T cell receptor beta chains were all read from a single sample in a study of blood T cells in healthy people across ages. Combining a sample-barcoded 5' primer with a J-beta primer mix, a second PCR ran for 7 to 11 cycles. MiXCR, run by TCRdb on the 5' RACE reads, gives a single entry per CDR3 protein. The sample has fewer than 1 million distinct CDR3 sequences, under 55% seen once; the top ten hold about a fifth. Sequencing used blood. These receptors came from a man in his fifties or sixties in good health.

This chain uses TRBV15 with TRBJ2-1; 8 bases are a match to TRBD2. Germline V gene sequence: CDR1 LNHNV, CDR2 YYDKDF (reference sequence). There are 14 residues in the CDR3. Unmatched junction bases numbered 12, after V lost 4 bases and J lost 13 bases. CDR3 nucleotides: TGTGCCACCAGCACTCGGGGGGGCGTGGAGACCCAGTTCTTC. This sequence encodes CATSTRGGVETQFF.

The J gene is TRBJ2-1, the V gene TRBV7-3; 12 bases line up with TRBD1. CDR1 is SGHTA, CDR2 FQGTGA, per germline. V was clipped by 2 bases and J by 7 bases; unmatched bases: 9. This CDR3 has 17 residues. The CDR3 spells CASSLRTGTGGRNEQFF. CDR3 DNA sequence: TGTGCCAGCAGCTTACGGACCGGGACAGGGGGCAGGAATGAGCAGTTCTTC.

V gene TRBV20-1 combines with J gene TRBJ2-2; D unresolved. The V end was cut by 3 bases, the J end by 1 base, with 6 bases between. CDR3 size: 13 residues. Germline CDR1 is DFQATT and CDR2 is SNEGSKA (reference sequence). CDR3 sequence: CSARTGNTGELFF. As DNA, the CDR3 is TGCAGTGCTAGGACCGGGAACACCGGGGAGCTGTTTTTT.

This rearrangement joins TRBV10-2 to TRBJ1-5; no clear D. Between the trimmed V and J ends, which lost 10 bases and 4 bases, there was a span of 14 bases. The germline CDR1 and CDR2 sequences are WSHSY and SAAADI. The CDR3 covers 13 residues. In DNA, the CDR3 is TGCGCCACCGACCCGGACGGGAATCAGCCCCAGCATTTT. It yields the protein CATDPDGNQPQHF.

V and J are TRBV4-2 and TRBJ1-1, with a weak D call TRBD1 (6 bases). CDR1 is LGHNA, CDR2 YNFKEQ, per germline. Trimming stripped 0 bases from V and 2 bases from J, with 13 bases between. This CDR3 is built from 16 residues. The CDR3, as DNA: TGTGCCAGCAGCCAAGATCTTTGGGGGCTCAACACTGAAGCTTTCTTT. Protein: CASSQDLWGLNTEAFF.

V gene TRBV4-1 combines with J gene TRBJ2-3, with D possibly called TRBD1 or TRBD2 (5 bases each). The V gene lost 5 bases and the J gene lost 2 bases, with 20 bases spanning the gap. Germline V gives CDR1 MGHRA, CDR2 YSYEKL. The CDR3 loop spans 17 amino acids. The CDR3 is CASSSVRRDGYTDTQYF. CDR3 DNA sequence: TGCGCCAGCAGCTCAGTACGCCGGGACGGATACACAGATACGCAGTATTTT.

V is TRBV25-1 and J is TRBJ2-3; TRBD1 matches 10 bases. Germline V lookup: CDR1 MGHDK, CDR2 SYGVNS. V lost 1 base and J lost 4; bases outside the gene matches: 5. The CDR3 loop spans 16 amino acids. The CDR3 sequence is CASSELGTGDADTQYF. The CDR3 DNA is TGTGCCAGCAGTGAATTGGGGACAGGGGATGCAGATACGCAGTATTTT. Full variable domain (outside the CDR3, taken from reference TRBV25-1 and TRBJ2-3): EADIYQTPRYLVIGTGKKITLECSQTMGHDKMYWYQQDPGMELHLIHYSYGVNSTEKGDLSSESTVSRIRTEHFPLTLESARPSHTSQYLCASSELGTGDADTQYFGPGTRLTVL.

The chain uses TRBV12-3 or TRBV12-4 and TRBJ2-3, with TRBD1 matching 7 bases. This CDR3 has 14 amino acids. V gave up 3 bases and J gave up 4 bases; unmatched junction bases: 4. The CDR3 bases are TGTGCCAGCAGTTTTCTACAGGGGTCAGATACGCAGTATTTT. The encoded protein is CASSFLQGSDTQYF.

The V gene is TRBV6-5, the J gene TRBJ2-1, with 9 nucleotides matching TRBD2. The CDR3 consists of 18 residues. V shed 0 bases and J 12 bases; nucleotides not matched to a gene: 18. Germline assignment: CDR1 MNHEY and CDR2 SVGAGI. The CDR3 sequence: CASSYSVASRTSEDRQFF. The CDR3 coding sequence is TGTGCCAGCAGTTACTCGGTTGCCTCACGGACTAGCGAAGATCGGCAGTTCTTC.

This clonotype appeared a few times. The gene calls are TRBV7-2 and TRBJ2-3; possible D gene TRBD2, 6 bases. This CDR3 contains 16 residues. Germline V gene lookup returns CDR1 SGHTA and CDR2 FQGNSA. With 4 bases removed from V and 6 bases from J, the gap between germline ends came to 20 bases. The CDR3 loop reads CASSSSPGRGRDTQYF. CDR3 in DNA: TGTGCCAGCAGCTCCTCCCCGGGTCGGGGGAGGGATACGCAGTATTTT.

Regarding this clonotype: One end of the junction is discordant with germline, which a read error may explain. This chain connects TRBV2 to TRBJ2-7; the D gene is possibly TRBD1 (6 bases). The germline V gene encodes CDR1 SNHLY and CDR2 FYNNEI. The CDR3 length is 11 residues. The CDR3 DNA reads TGTGCCAGCAGGGAAGACAGGGAGCAGTACTTC. It is translated as CASREDREQYF. The full variable domain, rest sourced from reference TRBV2 and TRBJ2-7, is EPEVTQTPSHQVTQMGQEVILRCVPISNHLYFYWYRQILGQKVEFLVSFYNNEISEKSEIFDDQFSVERPDGSNFTLKIRSTKLEDSAMYFCASREDREQYFGPGTRLTVT.

This clonotype was counted between two and nine times. The chain has TRBV5-1 and TRBJ2-1, with TRBD2 matching 9 bases. Germline assignment: CDR1 SGHRS and CDR2 YFSETQ. This CDR3 has 16 residues. Losses at the gene ends were 2 bases for V and 5 bases for J; bases not matched to a gene: 8. For the CDR3, the DNA is TGCGCCAGCAGCTTTTTAGCGGGGGACATTAACAATGAGCAGTTCTTC. Translation gives CASSFLAGDINNEQFF.

This rearrangement joins TRBV20-1 to TRBJ2-5; D unresolved. Per the germline V gene, CDR1 is DFQATT and CDR2 is SNEGSKA (reference sequence). The CDR3 has 15 residues. Deletions cut 6 bases from V and 3 bases from J, with 20 bases between. Here the CDR3 reads CSAFRAVEAKETQYF. The CDR3 bases are TGCAGTGCGTTTCGGGCAGTCGAGGCGAAAGAGACCCAGTACTTC.

The rearrangement uses TRBV5-1 and TRBJ2-7, with D perhaps matching TRBD1 (5 bases). The CDR3 is made up of 13 amino acids. CDR1 is SGHRS, CDR2 YFSETQ, per germline. V was cut by 6 bases and J by 1 base, with 11 bases left in between. The CDR3 reads CASNRIGSYEQYF. CDR3 coding DNA: TGCGCCAGCAACAGGATCGGGTCCTACGAGCAGTACTTC.

On this clonotype itself: An end of the junction differs from the germline gene, which may be a read error. The chain links TRBV7-2 to TRBJ2-3; TRBD2 matches 12 bases. This CDR3 is built from 17 residues. Germline V lookup: CDR1 SGHTA, CDR2 FQGNSA. CDR3 protein: CASSLTSGGPPQDTQYF. The CDR3, as DNA: TGCGCCAGCAGCCTGACTAGCGGGGGACCTCCACAAGATACGCAGTATTTT.